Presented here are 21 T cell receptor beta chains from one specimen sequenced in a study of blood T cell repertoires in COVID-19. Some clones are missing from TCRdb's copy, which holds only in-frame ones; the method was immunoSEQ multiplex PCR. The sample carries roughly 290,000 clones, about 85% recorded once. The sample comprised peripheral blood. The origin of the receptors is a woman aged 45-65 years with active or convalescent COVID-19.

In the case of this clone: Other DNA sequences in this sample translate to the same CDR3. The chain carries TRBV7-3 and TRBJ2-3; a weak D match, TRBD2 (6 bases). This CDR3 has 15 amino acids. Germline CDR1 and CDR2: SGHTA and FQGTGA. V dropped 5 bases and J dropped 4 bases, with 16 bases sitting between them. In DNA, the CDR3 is TGTGCCAGCAGCCTTTCCGCGGGAACAGCAGATACGCAGTATTTT. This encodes CASSLSAGTADTQYF.

Written as DNA, the CDR3 is TGTGCCAGCAGCATAAGCCTAGCGGGACCCTACGAGCAGTACTTC. It translates to CASSISLAGPYEQYF. The V and J genes are TRBV6-5 and TRBJ2-7, with 9 bases aligning to TRBD2. The CDR3 covers 15 residues. The J segment lost 2 bases and the V segment lost 6 bases, leaving 8 bases of the junction unmatched. Germline values: CDR1 MNHEY, CDR2 SVGAGI.

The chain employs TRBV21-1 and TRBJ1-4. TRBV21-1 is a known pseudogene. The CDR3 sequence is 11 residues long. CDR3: CASRSWEKLFF. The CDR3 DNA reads TGTGCCAGCAGAAGCTGGGAAAAACTGTTTTTT.

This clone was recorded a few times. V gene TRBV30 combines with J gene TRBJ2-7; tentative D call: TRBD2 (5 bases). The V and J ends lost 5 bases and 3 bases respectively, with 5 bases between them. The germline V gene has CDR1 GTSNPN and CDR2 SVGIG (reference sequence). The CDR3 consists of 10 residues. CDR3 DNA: TGTGCCTGGGGGAGCTACGAGCAGTACTTC. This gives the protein CAWGSYEQYF. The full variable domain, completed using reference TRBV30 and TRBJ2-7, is SQTIHQWPATLVQPVGSPLSLECTVEGTSNPNLYWYRQAAGRGLQLLFYSVGIGQISSEVPQNLSASRPQDRQFILSSKKLLLSDSGFYLCAWGSYEQYFGPGTRLTVT.

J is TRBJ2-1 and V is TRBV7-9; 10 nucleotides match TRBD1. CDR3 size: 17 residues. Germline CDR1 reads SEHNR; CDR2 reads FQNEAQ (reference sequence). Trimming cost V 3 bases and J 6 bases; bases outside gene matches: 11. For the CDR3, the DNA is TGTGCCAGCAGCTTCAGACAGGGGGCTTTATTCTCCAATGAGCAGTTCTTC. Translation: CASSFRQGALFSNEQFF.

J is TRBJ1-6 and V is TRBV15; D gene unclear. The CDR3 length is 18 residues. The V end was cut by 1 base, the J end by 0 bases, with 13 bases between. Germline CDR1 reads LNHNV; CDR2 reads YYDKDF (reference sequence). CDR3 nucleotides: TGTGCCACCAGCAGAGTTTTTGGTTTGAGCTCCTATAATTCACCCCTCCACTTT. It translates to CATSRVFGLSSYNSPLHF.

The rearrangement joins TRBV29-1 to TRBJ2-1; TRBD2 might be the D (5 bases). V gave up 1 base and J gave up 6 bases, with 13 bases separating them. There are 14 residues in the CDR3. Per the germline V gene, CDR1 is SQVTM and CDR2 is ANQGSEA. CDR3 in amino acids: CSVEGGQFFNEQFF. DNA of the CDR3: TGCAGCGTTGAAGGCGGGCAGTTCTTCAATGAGCAGTTCTTC.

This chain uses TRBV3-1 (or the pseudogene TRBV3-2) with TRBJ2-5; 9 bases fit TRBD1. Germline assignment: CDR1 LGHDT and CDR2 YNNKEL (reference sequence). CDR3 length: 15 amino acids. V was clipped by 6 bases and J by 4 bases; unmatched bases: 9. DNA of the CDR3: TGTGCCAGCAGTCGTAACAGGGGGCGGGGAGAGACCCAGTACTTC. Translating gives CASSRNRGRGETQYF.

The CDR3 protein is CASSASTGENTIYF. CDR3 nucleotide sequence: TGTGCCAGCAGCGCCTCGACAGGGGAGAACACCATATATTTT. This chain uses TRBV9 with TRBJ1-3; 8 nucleotides match TRBD1. Germline trimming cut 3 bases from V and 7 bases from J; bases unmatched to any gene: 6. Germline assignment: CDR1 SGDLS and CDR2 YYNGEE. The CDR3 contains 14 residues.

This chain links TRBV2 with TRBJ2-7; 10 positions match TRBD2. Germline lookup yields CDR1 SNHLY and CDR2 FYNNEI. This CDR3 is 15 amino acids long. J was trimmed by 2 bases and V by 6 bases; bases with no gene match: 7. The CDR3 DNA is TGTGCCAGCAGGGAACGTACTAGCGGGACCTACGAGCAGTACTTC. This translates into CASRERTSGTYEQYF.

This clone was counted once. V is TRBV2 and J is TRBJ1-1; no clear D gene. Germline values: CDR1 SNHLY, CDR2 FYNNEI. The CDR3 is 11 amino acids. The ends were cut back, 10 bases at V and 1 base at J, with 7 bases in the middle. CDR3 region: CATGGNTEAFF. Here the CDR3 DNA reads TGTGCCACAGGAGGGAACACTGAAGCTTTCTTT.

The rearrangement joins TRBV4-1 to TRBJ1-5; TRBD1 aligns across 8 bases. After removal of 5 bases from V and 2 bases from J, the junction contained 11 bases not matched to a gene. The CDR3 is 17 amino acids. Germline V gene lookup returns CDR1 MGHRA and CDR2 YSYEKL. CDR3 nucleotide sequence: TGCGCCAGCAGCTCCACGGTGGGGACAGGAGGCAATCAGCCCCAGCATTTT. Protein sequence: CASSSTVGTGGNQPQHF.

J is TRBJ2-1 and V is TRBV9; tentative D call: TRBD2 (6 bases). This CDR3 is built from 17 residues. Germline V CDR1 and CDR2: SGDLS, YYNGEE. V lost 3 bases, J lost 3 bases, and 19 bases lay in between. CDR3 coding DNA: TGTGCCAGCAGCGCTGGGGTGGCGGGACCGAGCTACAATGAGCAGTTCTTC. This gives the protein CASSAGVAGPSYNEQFF.

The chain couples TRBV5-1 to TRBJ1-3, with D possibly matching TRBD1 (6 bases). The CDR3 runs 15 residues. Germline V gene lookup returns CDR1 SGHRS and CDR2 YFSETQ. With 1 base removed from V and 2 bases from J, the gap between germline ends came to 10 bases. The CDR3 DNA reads TGCGCCAGCAGCTTGAGGGGGAAAGCTGGAAACACCATATATTTT. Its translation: CASSLRGKAGNTIYF.

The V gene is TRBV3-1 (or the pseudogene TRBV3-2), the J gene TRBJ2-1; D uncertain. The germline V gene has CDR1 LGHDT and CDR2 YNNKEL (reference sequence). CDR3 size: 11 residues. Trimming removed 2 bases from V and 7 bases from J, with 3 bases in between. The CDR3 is CASSQPNEQFF. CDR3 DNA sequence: TGTGCCAGCAGCCAACCAAATGAGCAGTTCTTC.

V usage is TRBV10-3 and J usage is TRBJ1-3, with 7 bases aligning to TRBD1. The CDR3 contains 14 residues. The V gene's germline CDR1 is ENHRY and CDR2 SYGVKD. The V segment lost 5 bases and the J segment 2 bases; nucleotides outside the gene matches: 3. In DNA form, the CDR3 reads TGTGCCATCAGTCAGACAGGGACTGGAAACACCATATATTTT. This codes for CAISQTGTGNTIYF.

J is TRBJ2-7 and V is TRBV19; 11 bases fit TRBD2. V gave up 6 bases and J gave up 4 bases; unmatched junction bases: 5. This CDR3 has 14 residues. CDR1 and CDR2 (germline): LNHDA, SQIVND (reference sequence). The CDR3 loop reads CASRPGLAAYEQYF. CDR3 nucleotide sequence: TGTGCCAGTAGACCGGGACTAGCGGCTTACGAGCAGTACTTC.

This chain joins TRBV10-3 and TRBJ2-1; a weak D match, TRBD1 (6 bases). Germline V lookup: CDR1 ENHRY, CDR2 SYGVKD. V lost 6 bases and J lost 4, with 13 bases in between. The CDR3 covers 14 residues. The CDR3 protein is CAIRGQTVYNEQFF. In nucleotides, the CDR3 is TGTGCCATCAGAGGACAGACCGTTTACAATGAGCAGTTCTTC.

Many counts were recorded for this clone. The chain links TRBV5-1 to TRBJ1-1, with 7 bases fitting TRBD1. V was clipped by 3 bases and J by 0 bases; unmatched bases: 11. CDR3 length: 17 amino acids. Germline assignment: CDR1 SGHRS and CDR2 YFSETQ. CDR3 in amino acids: CASSYVTGTAMNTEAFF. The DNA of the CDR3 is TGCGCCAGCAGCTACGTAACCGGGACAGCAATGAACACTGAAGCTTTCTTT.

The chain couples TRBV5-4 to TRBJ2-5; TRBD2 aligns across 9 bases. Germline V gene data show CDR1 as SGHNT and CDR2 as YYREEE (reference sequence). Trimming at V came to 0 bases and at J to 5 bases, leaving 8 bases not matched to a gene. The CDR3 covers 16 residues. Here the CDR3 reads CASSLAGREGQETQYF. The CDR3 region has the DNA TGTGCCAGCAGCTTGGCCGGGCGGGAGGGCCAGGAGACCCAGTACTTC. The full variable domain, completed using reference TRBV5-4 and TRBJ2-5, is ETGVTQSPTHLIKTRGQQVTLRCSSQSGHNTVSWYQQALGQGPQFIFQYYREEENGRGNFPPRFSGLQFPNYSSELNVNALELDDSALYLCASSLAGREGQETQYFGPGTRLLVL.

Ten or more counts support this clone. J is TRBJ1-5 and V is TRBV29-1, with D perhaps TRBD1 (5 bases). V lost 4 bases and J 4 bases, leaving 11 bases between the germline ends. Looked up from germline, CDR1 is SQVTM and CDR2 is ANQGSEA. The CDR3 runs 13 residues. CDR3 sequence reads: CSVAAGLNQPQHF. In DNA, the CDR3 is TGCAGCGTTGCGGCAGGGTTGAATCAGCCCCAGCATTTT.